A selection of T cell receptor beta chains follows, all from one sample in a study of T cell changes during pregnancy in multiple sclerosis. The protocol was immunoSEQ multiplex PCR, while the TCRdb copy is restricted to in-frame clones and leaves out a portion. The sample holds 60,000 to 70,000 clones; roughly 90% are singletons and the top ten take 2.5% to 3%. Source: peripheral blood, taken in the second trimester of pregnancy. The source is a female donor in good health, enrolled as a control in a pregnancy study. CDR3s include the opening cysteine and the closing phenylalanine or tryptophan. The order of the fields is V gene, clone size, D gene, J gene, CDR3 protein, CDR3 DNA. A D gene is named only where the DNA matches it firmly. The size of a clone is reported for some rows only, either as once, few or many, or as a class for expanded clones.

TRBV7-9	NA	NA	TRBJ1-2	CASSEVFNYGYTF	TGTGCCAGCAGCGAGGTCTTTAACTATGGCTACACCTTC
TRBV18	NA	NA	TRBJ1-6	CASSPTMGREDNSPLHF	TGTGCCAGCTCGCCTACGATGGGCAGGGAGGATAATTCACCCCTCCACTTT
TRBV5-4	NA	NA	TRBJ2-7	CASSAKPGPGAYEQYF	TGTGCCAGCAGCGCGAAGCCGGGCCCGGGGGCCTACGAGCAGTACTTC
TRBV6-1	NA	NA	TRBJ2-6	CASSEQAGANVLTF	TGTGCCAGCAGTGAACAGGCTGGGGCCAACGTCCTGACTTTC
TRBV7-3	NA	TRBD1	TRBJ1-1	CASSSTGGGEAFF	TGTGCCAGCAGCTCCACAGGGGGGGGTGAAGCTTTCTTT
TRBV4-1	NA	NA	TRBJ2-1	CASSQTGTIYNEQFF	TGCGCCAGCAGCCAAACCGGGACAATCTACAATGAGCAGTTCTTC
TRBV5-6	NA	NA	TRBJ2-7	CASRPLRRGETYEQYF	TGTGCCAGCAGACCCCTACGCCGCGGGGAAACCTACGAGCAGTACTTC
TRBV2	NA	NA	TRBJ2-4	CASSEADSLGYIQYF	TGTGCCAGCAGTGAAGCGGACTCCCTGGGATACATTCAGTACTTC
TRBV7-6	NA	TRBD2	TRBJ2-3	CASSGTSGWATDTQYF	TGTGCCAGCAGCGGGACTAGCGGGTGGGCCACAGATACGCAGTATTTT
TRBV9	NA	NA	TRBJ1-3	CASSVDLFSGNTIYF	TGTGCCAGCAGCGTAGACTTATTCTCTGGAAACACCATATATTTT
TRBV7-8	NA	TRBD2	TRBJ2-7	CASSAAGSSYEQYF	TGTGCCAGCAGCGCAGCGGGAAGCTCCTACGAGCAGTACTTC
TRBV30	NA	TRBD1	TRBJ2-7	CAWSGGTGFGEQYF	TGTGCCTGGAGTGGTGGGACAGGGTTCGGCGAGCAGTACTTC
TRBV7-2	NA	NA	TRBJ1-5	CASSVAGAGNNQPQHF	TGTGCCAGCAGCGTTGCAGGGGCTGGGAACAATCAGCCCCAGCATTTT
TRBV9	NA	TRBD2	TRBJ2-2	CASSPSLAGGISGELFF	TGTGCCAGCAGCCCCTCGCTAGCGGGAGGAATTTCCGGGGAGCTGTTTTTT
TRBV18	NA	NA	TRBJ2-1	CASSPVAGSGGVEQFF	TGTGCCAGCTCACCGGTCGCGGGCTCGGGCGGCGTGGAGCAGTTCTTC
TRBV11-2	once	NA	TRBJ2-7	CASSQGGWGSGDEQYF	TGTGCCAGCAGCCAGGGGGGTTGGGGGAGTGGTGACGAGCAGTACTTC
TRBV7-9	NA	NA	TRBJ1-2	CASSPHVRVGSGYTF	TGTGCCAGCAGCCCTCATGTCAGGGTCGGGAGTGGCTACACCTTC
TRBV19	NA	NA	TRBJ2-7	CASSIEVPYEQYF	TGTGCCAGTAGTATCGAGGTCCCGTACGAGCAGTACTTC
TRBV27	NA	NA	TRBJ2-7	CASSLLGGREQYF	TGTGCCAGCAGTCTCCTAGGGGGAAGGGAGCAGTACTTC
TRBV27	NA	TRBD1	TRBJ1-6	CASTYLGDRENSPLHF	TGTGCCAGCACCTACCTAGGGGACAGGGAGAATTCACCCCTCCACTTT
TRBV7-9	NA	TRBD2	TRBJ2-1	CASSLGVGGLAGNNEQFF	TGTGCCAGCAGCTTGGGGGTGGGGGGACTAGCGGGAAACAATGAGCAGTTCTTC
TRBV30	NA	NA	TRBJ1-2	CAWSVMGANYGYTF	TGTGCCTGGAGTGTAATGGGGGCGAACTATGGCTACACCTTC
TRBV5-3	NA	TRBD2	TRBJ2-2	CARMGLGLAGGNTGELFF	TGTGCCAGGATGGGGTTGGGACTAGCGGGAGGGAACACCGGGGAGCTGTTTTTT
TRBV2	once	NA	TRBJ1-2	CASGGSSYGYTF	TGTGCCAGTGGGGGGAGTAGCTATGGCTACACCTTC
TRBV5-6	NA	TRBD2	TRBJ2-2	CASSFGRGFYTGELFF	TGTGCCAGCAGCTTCGGGCGGGGGTTTTACACCGGGGAGCTGTTTTTT
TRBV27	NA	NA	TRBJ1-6	CASSSGGSRNSPLHF	TGTGCCAGCAGTTCGGGGGGAAGTAGGAATTCACCCCTCCACTTT
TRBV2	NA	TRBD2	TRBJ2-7	CASSQAGGFLGEQYF	TGTGCCAGTTCCCAAGCGGGAGGCTTTCTAGGAGAGCAGTACTTC
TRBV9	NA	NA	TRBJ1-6	CASRGQNSPLHF	TGTGCCAGCAGAGGACAGAATTCACCCCTCCACTTT
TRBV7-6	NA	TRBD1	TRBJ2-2	CASSLAQGALVTGELFF	TGTGCCAGCAGCTTAGCTCAGGGGGCGCTGGTCACCGGGGAGCTGTTTTTT
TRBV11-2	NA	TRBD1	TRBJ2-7	CASSFQGAEQYF	TGTGCCAGCAGTTTCCAGGGGGCTGAGCAGTACTTC
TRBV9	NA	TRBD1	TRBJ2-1	CASSIGTGVLDEQFF	TGTGCCAGCAGCATCGGGACAGGGGTCTTGGATGAGCAGTTCTTC
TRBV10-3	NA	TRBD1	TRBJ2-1	CAISKTGDPYNEQFF	TGTGCCATCAGCAAAACAGGGGATCCCTACAATGAGCAGTTCTTC
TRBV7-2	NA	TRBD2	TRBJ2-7	CASSLIAGPYEQYF	TGTGCCAGCAGCTTAATAGCGGGTCCCTACGAGCAGTACTTC
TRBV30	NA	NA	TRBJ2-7	CAWSVSTYEQYF	TGTGCCTGGAGTGTATCGACTTACGAGCAGTACTTC
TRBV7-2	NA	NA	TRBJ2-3	CASSPRTGTDTQYF	TGTGCCAGCAGCCCTAGGACTGGCACAGATACGCAGTATTTT
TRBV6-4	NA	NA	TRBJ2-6	CATLQGTLSGANVLTF	TGTGCCACCTTGCAGGGAACCCTCTCTGGGGCCAACGTCCTGACTTTC
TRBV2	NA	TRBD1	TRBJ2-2	CASSPQGATTGELFF	TGTGCCAGCAGTCCTCAGGGGGCGACTACCGGGGAGCTGTTTTTT
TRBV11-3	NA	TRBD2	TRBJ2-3	CASSGTSGGALDTQYF	TGTGCCAGCAGCGGAACTAGCGGGGGGGCATTAGATACGCAGTATTTT
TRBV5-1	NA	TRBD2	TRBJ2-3	CASSPTSGVIRDTQYF	TGCGCCAGCAGCCCGACTAGCGGGGTGATTCGGGATACGCAGTATTTT
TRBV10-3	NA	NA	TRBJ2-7	CATQHKGGDEQYF	TGTGCCACCCAGCATAAGGGGGGGGACGAGCAGTACTTC
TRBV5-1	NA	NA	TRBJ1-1	CASSSLSQGHTEAFF	TGCGCCAGCAGCTCGTTGTCCCAGGGCCACACTGAAGCTTTCTTT